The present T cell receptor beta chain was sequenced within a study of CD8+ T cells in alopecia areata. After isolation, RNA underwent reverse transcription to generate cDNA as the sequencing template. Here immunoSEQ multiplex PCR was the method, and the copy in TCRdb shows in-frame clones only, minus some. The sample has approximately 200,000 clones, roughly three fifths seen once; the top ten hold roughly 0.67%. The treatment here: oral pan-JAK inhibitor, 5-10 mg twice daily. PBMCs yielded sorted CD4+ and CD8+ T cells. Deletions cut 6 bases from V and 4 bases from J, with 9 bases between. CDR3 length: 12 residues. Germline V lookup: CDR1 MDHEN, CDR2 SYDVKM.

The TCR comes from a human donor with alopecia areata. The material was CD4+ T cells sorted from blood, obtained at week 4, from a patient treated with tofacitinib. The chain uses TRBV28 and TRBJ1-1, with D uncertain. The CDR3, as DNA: TGTGCCAGCAGGAGAGTCTCCACTGAAGCTTTCTTT. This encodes CASRRVSTEAFF.